One and the same sample provided the 19 T cell receptor beta chains below, sequenced in a study of cytomegalovirus exposure and HLA in healthy donors. Amplification used 60 Vbeta primers and 13 Jbeta primers. Method: immunoSEQ multiplex PCR; TCRdb's copy keeps in-frame clones and lacks some. The sample yields roughly 100,000 clones, over 60% seen once. Sample: PBMCs. Receptor source: a man aged 35 to 55 in good health and CMV-seropositive.

This clone has a handful of counts. The chain joins TRBV7-2 to TRBJ1-5, with D perhaps matching TRBD1 (5 bases). CDR1 and CDR2 (germline): SGHTA, FQGNSA. V was pared by 5 bases and J by 4 bases, with 12 bases between. The CDR3 extends over 14 amino acids. CDR3 DNA sequence: TGTGCCAGCAGCACTCGGGGGGGTAATCAGCCCCAGCATTTT. Amino acid sequence: CASSTRGGNQPQHF.

The gene calls are TRBV5-1 and TRBJ2-3; 12 bases fit TRBD2. The CDR3 loop spans 18 amino acids. CDR1 and CDR2 (germline): SGHRS, YFSETQ. With 4 bases clipped from V and 4 bases from J, the junction kept 13 bases outside the gene matches. The DNA for the CDR3 is TGCGCCAGCAGCCTTGCGGACCGACTAGCGGGAGTGTCAGATACGCAGTATTTT. It specifies CASSLADRLAGVSDTQYF. The full variable domain, in which reference TRBV5-1 and TRBJ2-3 provide the parts outside the CDR3, is KAGVTQTPRYLIKTRGQQVTLSCSPISGHRSVSWYQQTPGQGLQFLFEYFSETQRNKGNFPGRFSGRQFSNSRSEMNVSTLELGDSALYLCASSLADRLAGVSDTQYFGPGTRLTVL.

The gene calls are TRBV18 and TRBJ2-3; TRBD2 aligns across 7 bases. V trimming: 3 bases; J trimming: 2 bases; junction bases outside the gene matches: 11. Germline assignment: CDR1 KGHSH and CDR2 LQKENI. There are 17 residues in the CDR3. The DNA for the CDR3 is TGTGCCAGCTCACCCCCAGTCCGCGGGGGAATCACAGATACGCAGTATTTT. Amino acids: CASSPPVRGGITDTQYF.

The V and J genes are TRBV4-2 and TRBJ2-4; TRBD2 aligns across 11 bases. The CDR3 contains 16 residues. CDR1 and CDR2 from the germline V gene are LGHNA and YNFKEQ. V was pared by 2 bases and J by 8 bases, with 8 bases of the junction left unmatched. CDR3 loop: CASSQQSSGGFDIQYF. DNA for the CDR3: TGTGCCAGCAGCCAACAATCTAGCGGGGGGTTTGACATTCAGTACTTC.

The sample holds a few counts of this clone. The chain recombines TRBV5-6 with TRBJ2-7, with TRBD2 matching 8 bases. The V segment lost 4 bases and the J segment 7 bases; nucleotides outside the gene matches: 19. CDR1 is SGHDT and CDR2 is YYEEEE in the germline V gene. The CDR3 spans 17 residues. The CDR3 nucleotides are TGTGCCAGCAGCCGGGGGGGGGCGGCTAGCAACCTACTGGAGCAGTACTTC. Translation gives CASSRGGAASNLLEQYF.

The rearrangement links TRBV5-6 to TRBJ1-1; D is uncertain. V lost 4 bases and J lost 2, with 15 bases in between. Germline-derived CDR1 and CDR2 are SGHDT and YYEEEE. The CDR3 loop spans 15 amino acids. The CDR3 region has the DNA TGTGCCAGCAGCGGAGTACAAGGCCCCAACACTGAAGCTTTCTTT. It translates to CASSGVQGPNTEAFF.

Only one count was recorded for this clone. This chain links TRBV12-5 with TRBJ2-3; D remains ambiguous. CDR1 and CDR2 from the germline V gene are LGHNT and FRNRAP. V was shortened by 4 bases and J by 6 bases, with 5 bases between the two germline ends. The length of the CDR3 is 11 residues. DNA of the CDR3: TGTGCTAGTGGTTCCCAGGATACGCAGTATTTT. Amino acids: CASGSQDTQYF.

With regard to this clone: This CDR3 is also generated by other DNA sequences in the sample. The rearrangement links TRBV28 to TRBJ2-2; 13 bases agree with TRBD2. There are 23 residues in the CDR3. J was trimmed by 4 bases and V by 5 bases; bases with no gene match: 25. Germline values: CDR1 MDHEN, CDR2 SYDVKM. CDR3 in DNA: TGTGCCAGCAGTACGCCACATAGGACTAGCGGGAGATGGGGGACAGGGGTCACCGGGGAGCTGTTTTTT. It is translated as CASSTPHRTSGRWGTGVTGELFF.

V gene TRBV7-8 combines with J gene TRBJ1-2, with TRBD1 as a possible D gene (5 bases). Germline values: CDR1 SGHVS, CDR2 FQNEAQ. The CDR3 runs to 13 residues. The germline V and J ends were trimmed by 6 bases and 7 bases, with 15 bases remaining between them. This chain's CDR3 is CASSKTGPGGYTF. CDR3 nucleotides: TGTGCCAGCAGTAAAACAGGTCCCGGTGGCTACACCTTC.

The chain recombines TRBV4-3 with TRBJ2-6, with a possible D match to TRBD2 (5 bases). The CDR3 totals 17 residues. The V gene lost 1 base and the J gene lost 0 bases, with 10 bases spanning the gap. Germline V CDR1 and CDR2: LGHNA, YSLEER. The CDR3 spells CASSQGESDSGANVLTF. CDR3 bases: TGCGCCAGCAGCCAAGGGGAGTCTGACTCTGGGGCCAACGTCCTGACTTTC.

With regard to this clone: The junction does not match germline at one end; this may be a read error. The V call is TRBV11-2, the J call TRBJ2-6, with D possibly being TRBD1 (5 bases). This CDR3 contains 14 residues. Germline V CDR1 and CDR2: SGHAT, FQNNGV. The CDR3 region is CASSSTSGANGLTF. DNA of the CDR3: TGTGCCAGCAGCTCAACGTCTGGGGCCAACGGCCTGACTTTC.

This chain connects TRBV9 to TRBJ1-4; a weak D match, TRBD1 (6 bases). The CDR3 runs to 15 residues. V was pared by 4 bases and J by 6 bases, with 16 bases between. CDR1 and CDR2 (germline): SGDLS, YYNGEE. CDR3: CASSPTTGNDEKLFF. CDR3 DNA sequence: TGTGCCAGCAGCCCCACCACAGGGAATGATGAAAAACTGTTTTTT.

The chain recombines TRBV28 with TRBJ1-4, with D maybe TRBD1 (5 bases). Between the trimmed V and J ends, which lost 2 bases and 8 bases, there was a span of 12 bases. In germline, CDR1 is MDHEN, CDR2 SYDVKM. CDR3 length: 14 residues. In DNA form, the CDR3 reads TGTGCCAGCAGTTTAGGGGAGGAGGGGGAAAAACTGTTTTTT. Its protein product is CASSLGEEGEKLFF.

The V gene is TRBV27, the J gene TRBJ2-3; D is uncertain. The CDR3 runs 12 residues. V lost 1 base, J lost 7 bases, and 6 bases lay in between. Germline V CDR1 and CDR2: MNHEY, SMNVEV (reference sequence). CDR3 coding DNA: TGTGCCAGCAGTTTATTCAGGAATACGCAGTATTTT. Translated: CASSLFRNTQYF.

The V gene is TRBV5-6, the J gene TRBJ1-2; D is undetermined. The germline V gene has CDR1 SGHDT and CDR2 YYEEEE. The CDR3 is made up of 13 amino acids. V was clipped by 0 bases and J by 2 bases, with 5 bases between them. The CDR3 nucleotides are TGTGCCAGCAGCTTGGCCCTAAACTATGGCTACACCTTC. It encodes CASSLALNYGYTF. Full variable domain (remainder filled in from reference TRBV5-6 and TRBJ1-2): DAGVTQSPTHLIKTRGQQVTLRCSPKSGHDTVSWYQQALGQGPQFIFQYYEEEERQRGNFPDRFSGHQFPNYSSELNVNALLLGDSALYLCASSLALNYGYTFGSGTRLTVV.

The chain recombines TRBV27 with TRBJ2-6; the D is unclear. Germline CDR1 MNHEY, CDR2 SMNVEV (reference sequence). The V and J ends lost 0 bases and 0 bases respectively, with 9 bases between them. The CDR3 runs to 17 residues. The CDR3 here is CASSLSGSPSGANVLTF. The CDR3 coding sequence is TGTGCCAGCAGTTTATCGGGCAGCCCCTCTGGGGCCAACGTCCTGACTTTC.

This clone was found a few times. The rearrangement links TRBV21-1 to TRBJ2-2; TRBD2, as called in the table, went unchecked against the DNA. TRBV21-1 is marked as a pseudogene. The CDR3 totals 14 residues. The CDR3 region is CASSPLSNPGELFF. The CDR3 DNA sequence: TGTGCCAGCAGTCCCCTAAGTAATCCCGGGGAGCTGTTTTTT.

The chain is built from TRBV6-1 and TRBJ1-1; D possibly corresponds to TRBD1 (5 bases). V lost 5 bases and J lost 5, with 15 bases in between. The CDR3 totals 14 residues. Germline CDR1 MNHNS, CDR2 SASEGT. CDR3 sequence reads: CASSPKGSGTEAFF. In DNA, the CDR3 is TGTGCCAGCAGTCCAAAGGGGTCCGGGACTGAAGCTTTCTTT.

This clone was seen only a few times. The germline gene is not matched at one end of the junction; a read error may be the cause. The chain employs TRBV29-1 and TRBJ2-4; D not certain. This CDR3 is built from 12 residues. Germline lookup yields CDR1 SQVTM and CDR2 ANQGSEA. The CDR3 loop is CSVVTTVNSQYF. As DNA, the CDR3 is TGCAGCGTTGTCACCACTGTAAACAGTCAGTACTTC.